These 23 T cell receptor beta chains were all obtained from the same sample, sequenced in a study of molecular identifiers for immune sequencing clone quantification. MiXCR, applied by TCRdb to the PCR reads, yields one record per CDR3 protein. The sample contains 600,000 to 650,000 distinct CDR3 sequences, roughly 21% of which appear only once. Source material: naive CD8+ T cells from blood, with Jurkat cell RNA spiked in. Subset of the sample: FACS-sorted CD8+CD4-CCR7+CD45RA+ naive T cells. These receptors were taken from a human donor in good health. Some libraries in this study had Jurkat cell RNA spiked in.

This clonotype came up once. One end of the junction is discordant with germline, which a read error may explain. The chain joins TRBV27 to TRBJ2-7, with 9 positions matching TRBD1. The CDR3 extends over 15 amino acids. Germline CDR1 reads MNHEY; CDR2 reads SMNVEV (reference sequence). This CDR3 reads CAGSLPGQGFYEQYF. The CDR3 region has the DNA TGTGCCGGCAGCCTCCCGGGACAGGGTTTCTACGAGCAGTACTTC.

This clonotype was recorded a few times. The chain carries TRBV7-9 and TRBJ1-3; the D gene is possibly TRBD1 (5 bases). V lost 5 bases, J lost 5 bases, and 13 bases lay in between. Per the germline V gene, CDR1 is SEHNR and CDR2 is FQNEAQ (reference sequence). CDR3 length equals 14 residues. The CDR3 reads CASSPGRGRNTIYF. CDR3 DNA sequence: TGTGCCAGCAGCCCCGGGAGGGGCCGAAACACCATATATTTT.

This clonotype came up many times. The chain joins TRBV7-6 to TRBJ2-5; D gene unclear. Looked up from germline, CDR1 is SGHVS and CDR2 is FNYEAQ. CDR3 size: 15 residues. V lost 0 bases to trimming and J lost 1 base, with 9 bases between them. The CDR3 loop reads CASSLALGSQETQYF. CDR3 sequence (DNA): TGTGCCAGCAGCTTAGCCCTGGGCAGCCAAGAGACCCAGTACTTC.

This clonotype occurred many times. The V call is TRBV29-1, the J call TRBJ1-1; 8 nucleotides align to TRBD1. Germline CDR1 SQVTM, CDR2 ANQGSEA. This CDR3 has 12 residues. The V segment lost 3 bases and the J segment 7 bases; nucleotides outside the gene matches: 4. DNA for the CDR3: TGCAGCGTTGACAGGGGGCTGTTTGAAGCTTTCTTT. This gives the protein CSVDRGLFEAFF. Drawing the rest from reference TRBV29-1 and TRBJ1-1, the complete variable domain is SAVISQKPSRDICQRGTSLTIQCQVDSQVTMMFWYRQQPGQSLTLIATANQGSEATYESGFVIDKFPISRPNLTFSTLTVSNMSPEDSSIYLCSVDRGLFEAFFGQGTRLTVV.

This clonotype showed up many times. The V call is TRBV4-1, the J call TRBJ2-7, with TRBD1 as a possible D gene (6 bases). The germline V and J ends were trimmed by 1 base and 3 bases, with 19 bases remaining between them. Germline V gene sequence: CDR1 MGHRA, CDR2 YSYEKL. The CDR3 extends over 17 amino acids. The CDR3 loop is CASSQGPSAGVSYEQYF. The CDR3 nucleotides read TGCGCCAGCAGCCAAGGACCATCGGCAGGGGTTAGCTACGAGCAGTACTTC.

This chain links TRBV28 with TRBJ1-2, with 12 bases that match TRBD1. V was clipped by 2 bases and J by 7 bases; unmatched bases: 20. The CDR3 covers 20 residues. The germline V gene encodes CDR1 MDHEN and CDR2 SYDVKM. The chain's CDR3 is CASSLQPSGTGGEESSGYTF. CDR3 nucleotide sequence: TGTGCCAGCAGTTTACAGCCGTCCGGGACAGGGGGCGAGGAATCGAGTGGCTACACCTTC.

There are many counts of this clonotype. The chain has TRBV30 and TRBJ2-7, with D unclear. Looked up from germline, CDR1 is GTSNPN and CDR2 is SVGIG (reference sequence). The CDR3 spans 13 residues. V lost 0 bases to trimming and J lost 3 bases, with 9 bases between them. The CDR3 DNA reads as TGTGCCTGGAGTGTACTCGGTCACTACGAGCAGTACTTC. Translated, it gives CAWSVLGHYEQYF.

This clonotype was detected ten times or more. The rearrangement joins TRBV30 to TRBJ2-1, with D hard to call. The CDR3 totals 13 residues. CDR1 is GTSNPN, CDR2 SVGIG, per germline (reference sequence). Trimming stripped 1 base from V and 2 bases from J, with 6 bases between. The DNA for the CDR3 is TGTGCCTGGAGTGATGTGCCCTACAATGAGCAGTTCTTC. Protein sequence: CAWSDVPYNEQFF. The full variable domain, in which reference TRBV30 and TRBJ2-1 provide the parts outside the CDR3, is SQTIHQWPATLVQPVGSPLSLECTVEGTSNPNLYWYRQAAGRGLQLLFYSVGIGQISSEVPQNLSASRPQDRQFILSSKKLLLSDSGFYLCAWSDVPYNEQFFGPGTRLTVL.

This clonotype was detected many times. This chain joins TRBV6-2 or TRBV6-3 and TRBJ2-5, with D possibly TRBD1 on 6 matching bases. Germline-derived CDR1 and CDR2 are MNHEY and SVGEGT. With 6 bases removed from V and 2 bases from J, the gap between germline ends came to 16 bases. The CDR3 spans 15 residues. CDR3 protein: CASRPSSGTQETQYF. CDR3 coding DNA: TGTGCCAGCAGGCCCTCCTCCGGGACACAAGAGACCCAGTACTTC.

This clonotype was observed many times. J is TRBJ1-6 and V is TRBV4-1; no firm D call. The CDR3 has 14 residues. CDR1 and CDR2 from the germline V gene are MGHRA and YSYEKL. Trimming stripped 1 base from V and 6 bases from J, with 7 bases between. The CDR3 sequence: CASSQGTFNSPLHF. Here the CDR3 DNA reads TGCGCCAGCAGCCAAGGGACGTTTAATTCACCCCTCCACTTT.

Turning to this clonotype: A much bigger clone sits one base away, suggesting this may be a read error. The chain links TRBV6-2 or TRBV6-3 to TRBJ1-1; D is perhaps TRBD1 (5 bases). Germline V gene sequence: CDR1 MNHEY, CDR2 SVGEGT. This CDR3 has 14 amino acids. This CDR3 reads CASSYRGRNAEAFF. Here the CDR3 DNA reads TGTGCCAGCAGTTATAGGGGCCGGAACGCTGAAGCTTTCTTT.

CDR3 region: CASSLPGLNIQYF. In DNA, the CDR3 is TGTGCCAGCAGTTTACCAGGGTTAAACATTCAGTACTTC. V is TRBV12-3 or TRBV12-4 and J is TRBJ2-4, with D maybe TRBD1 (5 bases). This CDR3 is built from 13 residues. V gave up 2 bases and J gave up 6 bases, with 8 bases separating them.

This clonotype was observed at least ten times. The chain links TRBV9 to TRBJ1-4; tentative D call: TRBD1 (5 bases). This CDR3 is 17 amino acids long. The V and J ends lost 3 bases and 2 bases respectively, with 17 bases between them. Per the germline V gene, CDR1 is SGDLS and CDR2 is YYNGEE. The CDR3 coding sequence is TGTGCCAGCAGCGCCGACAGCGTAGGGGCTACTAATGAAAAACTGTTTTTT. It encodes CASSADSVGATNEKLFF.

This clonotype was found a few times. Written as DNA, the CDR3 is TGTGCCAGCAGCTTAGTTGTCGGAGAGGGAAATGAGCAGTTCTTC. Protein product: CASSLVVGEGNEQFF. The chain recombines TRBV11-2 with TRBJ2-1; tentative D call: TRBD2 (5 bases). Germline-derived CDR1 and CDR2 are SGHAT and FQNNGV. This CDR3 spans 15 amino acids. Trimming took 1 base from V and 7 from J, leaving 14 bases between them.

This clonotype was observed a few times. V usage is TRBV6-2 or TRBV6-3 and J usage is TRBJ2-1; 7 bases map to TRBD2. After removal of 0 bases from V and 4 bases from J, the junction contained 6 bases not matched to a gene. In germline, CDR1 is MNHEY, CDR2 SVGEGT. This CDR3 is built from 16 residues. DNA for the CDR3: TGTGCCAGCAGTTACTCTATTCGGGGGGTATACAATGAGCAGTTCTTC. This sequence encodes CASSYSIRGVYNEQFF.

The chain combines TRBV28 with TRBJ2-3, with a weak D call TRBD2 (7 bases). The CDR3 extends over 15 amino acids. V gave up 3 bases and J gave up 1 base, with 11 bases separating them. Per the germline V gene, CDR1 is MDHEN and CDR2 is SYDVKM. CDR3 amino acids: CASSFRGAGTDTQYF. CDR3 in DNA: TGTGCCAGCAGTTTTCGGGGGGCGGGCACAGATACGCAGTATTTT.

This chain connects TRBV6-2 or TRBV6-3 to TRBJ1-3; maybe TRBD1 (5 bases). Trimming cost V 8 bases and J 6 bases, with 23 bases left between them. This CDR3 has 16 residues. The germline V gene encodes CDR1 MNHEY and CDR2 SVGEGT. CDR3 bases: TGTGCCAGCGAGCAAGGGGCGGGAGCTCCGGAAAACACCATATATTTT. Protein sequence: CASEQGAGAPENTIYF.

DNA for the CDR3: TGTGCCAGCAGCCCGGGACAGCACAATGAGCAGTTCTTC. It encodes CASSPGQHNEQFF. This chain connects TRBV9 to TRBJ2-1, with 7 bases lining up with TRBD1. Germline lookup yields CDR1 SGDLS and CDR2 YYNGEE. V was pared by 4 bases and J by 5 bases, with 3 bases of the junction left unmatched. CDR3 length equals 13 residues.

On this clonotype itself: This may arise from a read error, as a much more abundant clone is one base away. V is TRBV7-9 and J is TRBJ2-3; D tentatively reads TRBD1 or TRBD2 (5 bases each). This CDR3 has 16 residues. Germline assignment: CDR1 SEHNR and CDR2 FQNEAQ (reference sequence). The V end lost 8 bases, the J end lost 0 bases, and 18 bases lay between the germline ends. CDR3 DNA: TGTGCCAGCGGCGCCGGGACCTCTCTTAGCACAGATACGCAGTATTTT. It is translated as CASGAGTSLSTDTQYF. The full variable domain, with the rest looked up from reference TRBV7-9 and TRBJ2-3, is DTGVSQNPRHKITKRGQNVTFRCDPISEHNRLYWYRQTLGQGPEFLTYFQNEAQLEKSRLLSDRFSAERPKGSFSTLEIQRTEQGDSAMYLCASGAGTSLSTDTQYFGPGTRLTVL.

This clonotype showed up just once. The V gene is TRBV7-9, the J gene TRBJ2-3; maybe TRBD2 (5 bases). Germline CDR1 reads SEHNR; CDR2 reads FQNEAQ (reference sequence). The CDR3 has 15 residues. Trimming cost V 2 bases and J 7 bases, with 16 bases left between them. The CDR3 bases are TGTGCCAGCAGCTTAAGGGAGCCCAAGGCGCATACGCAGTATTTT. It encodes CASSLREPKAHTQYF.

The table lists this clonotype with a few counts. CDR3 DNA sequence: TGTGCCAGCAGCCGGGACAGGGGAGCCTACGAGCAGTACTTC. It codes for CASSRDRGAYEQYF. The chain couples TRBV6-2 or TRBV6-3 to TRBJ2-7, with 10 bases that match TRBD1. J gave up 2 bases and V 6 bases, and 4 bases lay outside the gene matches. This CDR3 is 14 amino acids long. CDR1 and CDR2 (germline): MNHEY, SVGEGT.

This clonotype has a count of ten or more. The V and J genes are TRBV6-2 or TRBV6-3 and TRBJ2-3, with TRBD2 as a possible D gene (5 bases). In germline, CDR1 is MNHEY, CDR2 SVGEGT. Trimming took off 9 bases at V and 1 base at J, with 14 bases between the two ends. The CDR3 is 14 residues long. The CDR3 spells CASSGLRRTDTQYF. CDR3 DNA sequence: TGTGCCAGTTCAGGACTCCGTCGCACAGATACGCAGTATTTT.

This clonotype was seen repeatedly, ten times or more. V gene TRBV19 combines with J gene TRBJ2-7; unclear D gene. V gave up 10 bases and J gave up 7 bases, with 14 bases separating them. The germline V gene encodes CDR1 LNHDA and CDR2 SQIVND (reference sequence). CDR3 length equals 11 residues. The CDR3 reads CATRTALEQYF. DNA of the CDR3: TGTGCCACCAGGACCGCTTTAGAGCAGTACTTC.